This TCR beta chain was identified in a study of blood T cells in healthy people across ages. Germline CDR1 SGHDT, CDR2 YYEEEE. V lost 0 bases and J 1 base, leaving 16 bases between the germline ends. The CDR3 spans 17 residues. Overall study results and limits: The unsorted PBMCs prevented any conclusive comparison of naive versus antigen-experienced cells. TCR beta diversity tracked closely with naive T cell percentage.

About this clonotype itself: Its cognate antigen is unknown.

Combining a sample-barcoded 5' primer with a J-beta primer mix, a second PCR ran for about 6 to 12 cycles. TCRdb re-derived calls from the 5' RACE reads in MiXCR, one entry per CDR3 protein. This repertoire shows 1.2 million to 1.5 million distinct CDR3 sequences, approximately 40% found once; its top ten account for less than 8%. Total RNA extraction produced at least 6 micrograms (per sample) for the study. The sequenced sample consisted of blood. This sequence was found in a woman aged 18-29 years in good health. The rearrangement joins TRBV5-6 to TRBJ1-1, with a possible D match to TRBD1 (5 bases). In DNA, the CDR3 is TGTGCCAGCAGCTTGGAAAGGGACCTAACTCAGAACACTGAAGCTTTCTTT. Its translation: CASSLERDLTQNTEAFF. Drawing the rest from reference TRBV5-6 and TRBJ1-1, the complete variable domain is DAGVTQSPTHLIKTRGQQVTLRCSPKSGHDTVSWYQQALGQGPQFIFQYYEEEERQRGNFPDRFSGHQFPNYSSELNVNALLLGDSALYLCASSLERDLTQNTEAFFGQGTRLTVV.